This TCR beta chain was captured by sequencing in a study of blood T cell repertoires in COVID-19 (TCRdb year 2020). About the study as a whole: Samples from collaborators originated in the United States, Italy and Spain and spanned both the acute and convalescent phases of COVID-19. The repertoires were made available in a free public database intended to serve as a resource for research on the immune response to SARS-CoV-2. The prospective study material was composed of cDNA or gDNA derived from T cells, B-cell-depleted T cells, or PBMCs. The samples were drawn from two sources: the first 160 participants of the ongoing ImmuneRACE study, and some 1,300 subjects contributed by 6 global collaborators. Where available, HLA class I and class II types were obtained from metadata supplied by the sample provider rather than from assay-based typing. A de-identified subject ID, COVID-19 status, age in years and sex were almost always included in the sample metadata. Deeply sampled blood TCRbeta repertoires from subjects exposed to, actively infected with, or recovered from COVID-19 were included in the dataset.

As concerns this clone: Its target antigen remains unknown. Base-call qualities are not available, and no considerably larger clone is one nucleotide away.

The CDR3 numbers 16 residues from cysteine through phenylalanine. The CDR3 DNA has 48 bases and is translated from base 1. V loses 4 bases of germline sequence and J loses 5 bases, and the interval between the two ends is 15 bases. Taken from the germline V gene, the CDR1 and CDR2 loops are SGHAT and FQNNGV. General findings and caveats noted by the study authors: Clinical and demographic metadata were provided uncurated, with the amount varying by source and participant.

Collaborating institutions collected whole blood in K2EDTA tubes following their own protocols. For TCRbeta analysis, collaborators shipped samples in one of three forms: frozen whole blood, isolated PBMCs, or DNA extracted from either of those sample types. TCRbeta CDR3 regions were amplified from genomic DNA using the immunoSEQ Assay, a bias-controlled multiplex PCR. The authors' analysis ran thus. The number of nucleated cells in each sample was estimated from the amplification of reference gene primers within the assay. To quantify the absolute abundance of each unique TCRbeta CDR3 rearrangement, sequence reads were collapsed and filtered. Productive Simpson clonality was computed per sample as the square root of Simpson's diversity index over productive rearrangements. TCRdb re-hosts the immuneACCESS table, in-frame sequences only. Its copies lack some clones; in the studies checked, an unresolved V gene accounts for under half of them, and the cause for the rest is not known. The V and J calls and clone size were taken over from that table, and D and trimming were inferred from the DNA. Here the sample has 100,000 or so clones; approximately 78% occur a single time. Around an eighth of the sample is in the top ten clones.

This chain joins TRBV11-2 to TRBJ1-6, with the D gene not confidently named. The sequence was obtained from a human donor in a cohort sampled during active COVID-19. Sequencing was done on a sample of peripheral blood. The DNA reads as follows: TGTGCCAGCAGCTCAAGGACTCTAGGCGATAATTCACCCCTCCACTTT. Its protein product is CASSSRTLGDNSPLHF. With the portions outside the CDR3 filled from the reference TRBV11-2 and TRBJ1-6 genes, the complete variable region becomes EAGVAQSPRYKIIEKRQSVAFWCNPISGHATLYWYQQILGQGPKLLIQFQNNGVVDDSQLPKDRFSAERLKGVDSTLKIQPAKLEDSAVYLCASSSRTLGDNSPLHFGNGTRLTVT.